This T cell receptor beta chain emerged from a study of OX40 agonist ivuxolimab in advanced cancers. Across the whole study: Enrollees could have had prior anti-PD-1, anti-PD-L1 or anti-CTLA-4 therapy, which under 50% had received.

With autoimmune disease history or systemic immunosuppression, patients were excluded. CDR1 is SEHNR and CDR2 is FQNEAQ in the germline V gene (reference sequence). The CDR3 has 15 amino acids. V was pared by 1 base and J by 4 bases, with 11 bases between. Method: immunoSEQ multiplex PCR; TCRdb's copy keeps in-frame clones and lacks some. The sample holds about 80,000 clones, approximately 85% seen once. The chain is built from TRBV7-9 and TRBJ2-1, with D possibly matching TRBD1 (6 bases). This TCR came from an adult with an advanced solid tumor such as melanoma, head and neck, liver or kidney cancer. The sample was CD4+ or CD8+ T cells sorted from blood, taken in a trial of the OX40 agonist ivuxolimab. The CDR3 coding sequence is TGTGCCAGCAGCTTAGGGGGGCTCCGTTACAATGAGCAGTTCTTC. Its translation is CASSLGGLRYNEQFF.